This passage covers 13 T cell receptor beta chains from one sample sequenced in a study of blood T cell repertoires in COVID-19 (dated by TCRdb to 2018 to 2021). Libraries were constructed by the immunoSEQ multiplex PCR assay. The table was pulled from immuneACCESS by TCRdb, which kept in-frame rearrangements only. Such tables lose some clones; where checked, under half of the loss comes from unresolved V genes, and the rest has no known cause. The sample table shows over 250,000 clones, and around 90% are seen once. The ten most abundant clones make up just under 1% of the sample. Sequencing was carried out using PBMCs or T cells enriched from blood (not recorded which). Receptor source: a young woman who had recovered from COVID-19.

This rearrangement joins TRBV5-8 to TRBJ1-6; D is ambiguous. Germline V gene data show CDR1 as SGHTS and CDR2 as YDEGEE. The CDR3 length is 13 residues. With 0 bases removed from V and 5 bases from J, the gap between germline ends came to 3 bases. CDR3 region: CASSLDNNSPLHF. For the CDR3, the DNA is TGTGCCAGCAGCTTGGACAATAATTCACCCCTCCACTTT.

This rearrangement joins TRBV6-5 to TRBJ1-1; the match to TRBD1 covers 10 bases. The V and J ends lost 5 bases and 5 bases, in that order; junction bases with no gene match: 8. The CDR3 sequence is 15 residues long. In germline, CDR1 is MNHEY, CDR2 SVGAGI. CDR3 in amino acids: CASSPGTGAGTEAFF. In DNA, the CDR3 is TGTGCCAGCAGTCCCGGGACAGGGGCCGGTACTGAAGCTTTCTTT.

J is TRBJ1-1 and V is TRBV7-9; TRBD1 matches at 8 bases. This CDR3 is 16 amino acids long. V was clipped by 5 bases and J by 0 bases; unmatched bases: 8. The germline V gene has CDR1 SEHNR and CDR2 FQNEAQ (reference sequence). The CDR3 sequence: CASSTARDRLNTEAFF. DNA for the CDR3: TGTGCCAGCAGCACAGCCCGGGACAGGCTGAACACTGAAGCTTTCTTT.

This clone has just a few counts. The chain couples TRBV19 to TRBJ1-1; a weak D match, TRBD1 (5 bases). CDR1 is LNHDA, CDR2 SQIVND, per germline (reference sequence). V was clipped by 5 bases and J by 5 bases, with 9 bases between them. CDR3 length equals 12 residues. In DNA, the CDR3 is TGTGCCAGTAGTTTCCGACAGACTGAAGCTTTCTTT. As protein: CASSFRQTEAFF.

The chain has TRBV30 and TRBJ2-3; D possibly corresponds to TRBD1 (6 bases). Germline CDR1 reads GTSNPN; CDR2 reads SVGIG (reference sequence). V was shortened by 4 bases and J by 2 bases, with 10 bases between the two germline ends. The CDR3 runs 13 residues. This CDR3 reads CAWKGGATDTQYF. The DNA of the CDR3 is TGTGCCTGGAAAGGGGGAGCCACAGATACGCAGTATTTT. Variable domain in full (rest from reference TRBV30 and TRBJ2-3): SQTIHQWPATLVQPVGSPLSLECTVEGTSNPNLYWYRQAAGRGLQLLFYSVGIGQISSEVPQNLSASRPQDRQFILSSKKLLLSDSGFYLCAWKGGATDTQYFGPGTRLTVL.

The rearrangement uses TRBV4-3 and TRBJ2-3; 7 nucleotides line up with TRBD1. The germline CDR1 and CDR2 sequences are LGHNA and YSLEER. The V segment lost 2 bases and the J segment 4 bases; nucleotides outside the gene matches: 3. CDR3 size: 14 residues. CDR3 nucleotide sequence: TGCGCCAGCAGCCAACGACAGGGACCAGATACGCAGTATTTT. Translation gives CASSQRQGPDTQYF.

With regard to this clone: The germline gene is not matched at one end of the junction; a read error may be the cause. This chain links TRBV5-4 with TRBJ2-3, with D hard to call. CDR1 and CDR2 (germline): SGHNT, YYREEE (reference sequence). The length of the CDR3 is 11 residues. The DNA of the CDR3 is TGTGCCAGCAGCTTGGCTCTGGCTAGAGGTTTT. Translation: CASSLALARGF.

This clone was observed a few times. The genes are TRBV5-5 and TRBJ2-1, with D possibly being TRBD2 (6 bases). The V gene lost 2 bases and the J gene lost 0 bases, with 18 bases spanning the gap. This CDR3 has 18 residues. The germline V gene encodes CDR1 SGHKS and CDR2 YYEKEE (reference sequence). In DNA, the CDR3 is TGTGCCAGCAGCTTCGTGTCGCTAGCGCCTAGCTCCTACAATGAGCAGTTCTTC. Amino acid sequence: CASSFVSLAPSSYNEQFF.

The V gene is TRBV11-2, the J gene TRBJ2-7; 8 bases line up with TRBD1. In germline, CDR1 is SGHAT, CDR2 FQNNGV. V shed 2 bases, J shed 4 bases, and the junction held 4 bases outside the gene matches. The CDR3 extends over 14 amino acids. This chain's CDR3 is CASSLQGARYEQYF. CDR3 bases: TGTGCCAGCAGCTTACAGGGGGCGAGGTACGAGCAGTACTTC.

The CDR3 spells CATSRSWERDQAWGVGNQPQHF. In nucleotides, the CDR3 is TGTGCCACCAGCAGATCTTGGGAACGCGACCAGGCGTGGGGGGTGGGCAATCAGCCCCAGCATTTT. The V call is TRBV15, the J call TRBJ1-5, with D possibly TRBD1 on 5 matching bases. Trimming took 2 bases from V and 2 from J, leaving 31 bases between them. The germline V gene encodes CDR1 LNHNV and CDR2 YYDKDF (reference sequence). The CDR3 is 22 amino acids.

As DNA, the CDR3 is TGTGCCAGCAGCCAAGATTGGTGGGACAGGGGAGCAACTAATGAAAAACTGTTTTTT. Translating gives CASSQDWWDRGATNEKLFF. The chain is built from TRBV3-1 (or the pseudogene TRBV3-2) and TRBJ1-4; 10 positions agree with TRBD1. Germline CDR1 reads LGHDT; CDR2 reads YNNKEL (reference sequence). The J segment lost 0 bases and the V segment lost 0 bases, leaving 7 bases of the junction unmatched. This CDR3 contains 19 residues.

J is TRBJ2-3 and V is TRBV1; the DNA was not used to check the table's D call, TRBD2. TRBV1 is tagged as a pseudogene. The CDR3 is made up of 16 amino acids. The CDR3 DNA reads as TGCACCAGCAGCCAAGGAGCTAGCGGATACACAGATACGCAGTATTTT. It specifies CTSSQGASGYTDTQYF.

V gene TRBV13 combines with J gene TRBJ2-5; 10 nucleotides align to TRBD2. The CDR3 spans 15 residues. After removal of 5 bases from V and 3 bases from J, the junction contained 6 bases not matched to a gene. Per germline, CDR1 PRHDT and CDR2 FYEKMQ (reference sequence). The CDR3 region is CASSTRTSGEETQYF. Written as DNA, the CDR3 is TGTGCCAGCAGCACTCGGACTAGCGGCGAAGAGACCCAGTACTTC. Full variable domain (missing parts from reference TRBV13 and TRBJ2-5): AAGVIQSPRHLIKEKRETATLKCYPIPRHDTVYWYQQGPGQDPQFLISFYEKMQSDKGSIPDRFSAQQFSDYHSELNMSSLELGDSALYFCASSTRTSGEETQYFGPGTRLLVL.